Here is one T cell receptor (beta chain) with its context. Its target is not known. The source of the sample is a study of shared clonotypes between healthy human individuals. Regarding the study as a whole: Among the subsets, naive ones generally showed larger estimated richness than memory ones.

Approximately 210 ng DNA, 25,000 to 35,000 T cell genomes, went into each sorted-subset replicate PCR. Repertoires were generated with immunoSEQ multiplex PCR, while TCRdb's copy carries only in-frame clones and drops some. This table holds 1,500,000 or so clones, approximately 98.5% found once. Trimming shortened V by 4 bases and J by 2 bases, and 12 bases separated the two germline ends. This CDR3 comprises 14 residues. Looked up from germline, CDR1 is LNHNV and CDR2 is YYDKDF (reference sequence). The chain uses TRBV15 and TRBJ2-7, with unresolved D. Material for sequencing was naive CD4+ T cells sorted from blood. The subset: CD45RA+ positively selected. This TCR was sampled from a man in his thirties or forties in good health. The CDR3 loop reads CATSTRTSPYEQYF. The DNA for the CDR3 is TGTGCCACCAGCACCCGGACCTCGCCCTACGAGCAGTACTTC.